The present TCR beta chain was sequenced within a study of neurological immune-mediated disorders. Via MiXCR, TCRdb re-called the 5' RACE reads, giving one row per CDR3 protein. The sample consists of about 80,000 distinct CDR3 sequences, about 5% of them appearing once. The time point here: longitudinal time-point 2. The receptor was isolated from a woman in her fifties or sixties with multiple sclerosis. The sequenced sample was PBMCs.

This chain's CDR3 is CSARSGNTEAFF. The CDR3 region has the DNA TGCAGTGCTAGGAGCGGGAACACTGAAGCTTTCTTT. The chain joins TRBV20-1 to TRBJ1-1; D is undetermined. The CDR3 spans 12 residues. The V gene lost 3 bases and the J gene lost 1 base, with 6 bases spanning the gap. Per the germline V gene, CDR1 is DFQATT and CDR2 is SNEGSKA (reference sequence).